This T cell receptor beta chain emerged from a study of T-cell memory formation after mild COVID-19. On this clonotype: Its antigen remains unknown.

TCRdb redid the calling of the 5' RACE reads with MiXCR, one entry per CDR3 protein. The table has about 560,000 distinct CDR3 sequences, 17% seen once. General study findings and limits: Some clones that responded were present in memory (sampled pre-infection), which suggests cross-reactive memory joined.

Trimming shortened V by 4 bases and J by 0 bases, and 15 bases separated the two germline ends. The CDR3 is 16 amino acids. CDR1 and CDR2 (germline): SGHRS, YFSETQ. The receptor was derived from an adult woman who had mild COVID-19 (a few samples of this study predate the infection). Cell type and time point are not known. Sequenced sample: PBMCs or a T cell subset sorted from them (not recorded which). V usage is TRBV5-1 and J usage is TRBJ2-3; D possibly corresponds to TRBD1 (5 bases). The CDR3 DNA is TGCGCCAGCAGCCCCGGACACCTTCTTAGCACAGATACGCAGTATTTT. This gives the protein CASSPGHLLSTDTQYF.